This T cell receptor beta chain was captured in a study of early T cells in non-severe SARS-CoV-2 infection. As for the study in general: Sequencing input comprised bulk RNA from unsorted whole blood; chain pairing was not available.

The V end lost 10 bases, the J end lost 7 bases, and 14 bases lay between the germline ends. Germline CDR1 reads LNHDA; CDR2 reads SQIVND (reference sequence). The CDR3 runs 13 residues. Researchers tagged individual cDNA molecules with unique molecular identifiers. TCRdb re-called the 5' RACE reads through MiXCR, storing one row per CDR3 protein. The sample gives 50,000 to 65,000 distinct CDR3 sequences, around 13% of which show up once; 4.2% is in the top ten. Regarding the study as a whole: Sequences matched to VDJdb favored anti-spike CD8 responses, while private and CD4 specificities were missed.

At least ten counts were recorded for this clonotype. The target antigen is unknown. The rearrangement uses TRBV19 and TRBJ1-6, with a possible D match to TRBD1 (6 bases). This receptor was identified in an adult who was a healthcare worker with PCR-confirmed SARS-CoV-2 infection or an uninfected control (not recorded which). Sequencing used whole blood. CDR3 in amino acids: CATRDTVNSPLHF. Written as DNA, the CDR3 is TGTGCCACCCGGGACACGGTGAATTCACCCCTCCACTTT. Full variable domain (missing parts from reference TRBV19 and TRBJ1-6): DGGITQSPKYLFRKEGQNVTLSCEQNLNHDAMYWYRQDPGQGLRLIYYSQIVNDFQKGDIAEGYSVSREKKESFPLTVTSAQKNPTAFYLCATRDTVNSPLHFGNGTRLTVT.